The clone carrying this T cell receptor beta chain was detected many times. The read falls 3 residues short of the CDR3 end, and the missing part is taken from the germline J gene. The data were obtained in a study of T cell clonality in common variable immunodeficiency. TCRdb's table, derived via immunoSEQ multiplex PCR, lists solely in-frame clones and lacks some. Sampling found about 55,000 clones, none seen once. Germline V CDR1 and CDR2: SGHRS, YFSETQ. After removal of 4 bases from V and 1 base from J, the junction contained 14 bases not matched to a gene. The CDR3 is 18 residues long. The sequenced sample was peripheral blood mononuclear cells. The sequence came from a person aged 18 to 75 in good health. V is TRBV5-1 and J is TRBJ1-3; TRBD1 aligns across 7 bases. Here the CDR3 reads CASSPRQGIGTSGNTIYF. The covered CDR3 bases are TGCGCCAGCAGCCCACGACAGGGTATAGGGACGTCTGGAAACACC.